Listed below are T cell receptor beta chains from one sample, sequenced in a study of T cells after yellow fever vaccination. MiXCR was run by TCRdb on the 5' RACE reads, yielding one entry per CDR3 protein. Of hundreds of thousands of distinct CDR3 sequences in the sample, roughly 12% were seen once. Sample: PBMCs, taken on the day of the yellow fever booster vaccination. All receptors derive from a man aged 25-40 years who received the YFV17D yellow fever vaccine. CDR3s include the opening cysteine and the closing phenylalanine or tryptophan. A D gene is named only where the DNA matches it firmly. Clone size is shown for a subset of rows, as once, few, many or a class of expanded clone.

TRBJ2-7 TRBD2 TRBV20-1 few TGCAGTGCTTCCGATCGGGGGGATGGGCAGTACTTC CSASDRGDGQYF
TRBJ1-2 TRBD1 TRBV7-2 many TGTGCCAGCAGCAGAACGTCCCCCGGGACAGGGGGGGACTACACCTTC CASSRTSPGTGGDYTF
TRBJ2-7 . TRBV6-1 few TGTGCCAGCAGTGAAGGAACCGGGACGGGACACTACGAGCAGTACTTC CASSEGTGTGHYEQYF
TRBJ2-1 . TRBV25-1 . TGTGCCAGCACCCGAGGGAGTAGTCTAAATGAGCAGTTCTTC CASTRGSSLNEQFF
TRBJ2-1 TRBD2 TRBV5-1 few TGCGCCAGCAGCTTGGGGCTAGCGGGGAACTACAATGAGCAGTTCTTC CASSLGLAGNYNEQFF
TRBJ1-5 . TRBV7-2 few TGTGCCAGCAGCTTAGTTGGGGGGCATGGCAATCAGCCCCAGCATTTT CASSLVGGHGNQPQHF
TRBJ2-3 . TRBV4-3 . TGCGCCAGCAGCCAAGAGCCGGCCGTAGTGGCAGATACGCAGTATTTT CASSQEPAVVADTQYF
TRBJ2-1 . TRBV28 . TGTGCCAGCAGTTTCTTGGACGGATCCTACAATGAGCAGTTCTTC CASSFLDGSYNEQFF
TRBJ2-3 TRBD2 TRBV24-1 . TGTGCCACCAGTGATGAAATAGCGGGAGATACGCAGTATTTT CATSDEIAGDTQYF
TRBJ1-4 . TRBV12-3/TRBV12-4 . TGTGCCAGCAGTTCGGCTCCTGAAAAACTGTTTTTT CASSSAPEKLFF
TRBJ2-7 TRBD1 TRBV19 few TGTGCCAGTACCCACTCGGGACAGGGGGCTAGCTACGAGCAGTACTTC CASTHSGQGASYEQYF
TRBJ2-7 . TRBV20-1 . TGCAGTGCTACCCCCTACTACGAGCAGTACTTC CSATPYYEQYF
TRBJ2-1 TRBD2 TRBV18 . TGTGCCAGCTCACAAAGACTAGCGGGGAGCTACAATGAGCAGTTCTTC CASSQRLAGSYNEQFF
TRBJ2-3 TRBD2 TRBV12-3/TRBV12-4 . TGTGCCAGCACCTTGACTAGCAGCACAGATACGCAGTATTTT CASTLTSSTDTQYF
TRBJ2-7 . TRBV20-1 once TGCAGTGCTAGAGATTCATTGCCGGACAGTTACGAGCAGTACTTC CSARDSLPDSYEQYF
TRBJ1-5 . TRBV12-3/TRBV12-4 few TGTGCCAGCAGCCCTACCCCATTGGCCCAGCATTTT CASSPTPLAQHF
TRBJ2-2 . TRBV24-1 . TGTGCCACCAGTGACGGCAGTTCGAACACCGGGGAGCTGTTTTTT CATSDGSSNTGELFF
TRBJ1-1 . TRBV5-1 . TGCGCCAGCAGCTTGGGAACAACTATGAACACTGAAGCTTTCTTT CASSLGTTMNTEAFF
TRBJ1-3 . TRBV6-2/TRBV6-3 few TGTGCCAGCAGTTACGAAGAAGGAGGAATCTCTGGAAACACCATATATTTT CASSYEEGGISGNTIYF
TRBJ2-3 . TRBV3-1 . TGTGCCTACGGAGGGGGCCCAGATACGCAGTATTTT CAYGGGPDTQYF
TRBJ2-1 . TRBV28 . TGTGCCAGCAGTTTAAGTACTTCAGGTAATGAGCAGTTCTTC CASSLSTSGNEQFF
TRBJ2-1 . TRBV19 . TGTGCCAGTAGTATAAACAGGTACAATGAGCAGTTCTTC CASSINRYNEQFF
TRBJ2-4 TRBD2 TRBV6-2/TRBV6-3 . TGTGCCACGGGGGTAGCGGGAGAGATCCCGCCTGGCATTCAGTACTTC CATGVAGEIPPGIQYF
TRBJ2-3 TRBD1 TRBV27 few TGTGCCAGCATGAGCTTAAGGGACAGGTACACAGATACGCAGTATTTT CASMSLRDRYTDTQYF
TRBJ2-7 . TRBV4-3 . TGCGCCAGCAGCCAAGATGCCATGCGAGGGGGCTACGAGCAGTACTTC CASSQDAMRGGYEQYF
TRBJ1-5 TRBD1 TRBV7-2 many TGTGCCAGCAGCTGGGACAGCGGCGGCAATCAGCCCCAGCATTTT CASSWDSGGNQPQHF
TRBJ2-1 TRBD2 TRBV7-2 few TGTGCCAGCAGCTTAGGCAGCGGGGGCGGTTATGAGCAGTTCTTC CASSLGSGGGYEQFF
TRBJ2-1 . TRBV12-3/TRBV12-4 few TGTGCCAGCAGTCAGGCGGGTGGAACCTACAATGAGCAGTTCTTC CASSQAGGTYNEQFF